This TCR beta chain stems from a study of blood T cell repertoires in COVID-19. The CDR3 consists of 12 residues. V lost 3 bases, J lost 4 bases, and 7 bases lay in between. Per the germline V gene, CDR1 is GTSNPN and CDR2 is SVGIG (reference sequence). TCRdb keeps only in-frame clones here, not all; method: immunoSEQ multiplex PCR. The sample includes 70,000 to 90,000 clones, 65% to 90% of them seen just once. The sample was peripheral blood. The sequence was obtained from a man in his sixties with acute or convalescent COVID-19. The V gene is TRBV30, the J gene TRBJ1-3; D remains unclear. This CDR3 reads CAWSTGGNTIYF. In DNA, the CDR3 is TGTGCCTGGAGCACCGGGGGAAACACCATATATTTT.